Sequencing of this TCR beta chain was carried out in a study of beta chain features in type 1 diabetes (dated 2018 in TCRdb). Concerning the study at large: Mean age, gender distribution, total cell number and subset yield were not different between patients and healthy donors. The study compared TCRB repertoires of sorted circulating CD4+ T cell subsets between recently diagnosed type 1 diabetes patients and matched healthy donors. Across all samples, some 100,000,000 sorted cells were examined, and cell number per subset correlated strongly with RNA yield. Whereas all 28 donors provided naive and central memory subsets, regulatory and stem cell-like memory subsets were isolated from just 8 patients and roughly 8 healthy donors. The research as a whole found: In all four CD4+ subsets, TCRB CDR3 length was moderately but significantly shorter in type 1 diabetes patients. Fewer insertions and more nucleotide deletions at VDJ recombination sites were observed in patients with type 1 diabetes, implying thymic rearrangement abnormalities. Because small numbers of individuals were included in the HLA sub-analyses, any influence of HLA type on TCRB rearrangement was left unresolved. Naive, central memory and regulatory TCRB repertoires appeared to be more similar among patients than among healthy donors. PCR might favor shorter templates, but patient and control samples were amplified and corrected together, so any skew would affect both groups equally. Because cDNA was sequenced instead of genomic DNA, highly expressing activated cells could be over-represented, though the groups showed no difference in activation or CD3 levels.

This clone was seen more than once but under ten times. Its antigen remains unidentified. Base qualities are not recorded, but no much larger clone differs from it by a single base. This specimen includes other DNA sequences encoding the same CDR3. Each donor gave one peripheral blood draw, roughly 0.11 L on average, collected into heparinised tubes. Naive, central memory, regulatory and stem cell-like memory CD4+ T cells were sorted on a BD FACSAria II using a panel including CD45RO, CCR7, CD25, CD127, CD95 and CD27. A purity above 98% was achieved for all sorted populations. PBMCs were isolated right away by Lymphoprep density gradient centrifugation and were stained directly, without culture. So that batch effects would be minimized, each experiment stained and sorted samples in pairs, pairing one healthy donor with one patient. The High Capacity cDNA Reverse Transcription Kit was used to reverse transcribe all of the isolated RNA, meaning that expressed TCRB transcripts were what got sequenced. Naive, central memory and regulatory T cell samples underwent deep immunoSEQ sequencing, averaging about 3.3 million total reads per sample. Sorted cells were lysed in RLT buffer, and RNA was extracted using DNase-treated RNeasy Micro or Mini kits according to cell number. Each cell subset was processed on its own to prevent cross-contamination, while patient and healthy donor samples were processed together. The immunoSEQ multiplex PCR was used to amplify TCRB sequences from cDNA, yielding 87-bp fragments that span the CDR3 region. Amplicons were sequenced on the Illumina HiSeq platform. The source study handled its data this way. Synthetic template baselines were used to correct PCR bias computationally, reads within Hamming distance 2 were collapsed, and singletons that could not be merged were discarded. Reads were aligned against IMGT so that V, D and J genes, CDR3 length and insertions or deletions at six rearrangement sites could be assigned. Within each subset, clonotype counts were normalized to sorted cell number, and only after that were true diversity and Gini coefficients computed with the tcR R package. Repertoire sharing was quantified using the overlap coefficient calculated on TCRB nucleotide sequences. Out-of-frame TCRB sequences from naive cells were analyzed to stand in for the pre-selection repertoire. TCRdb re-hosts the immuneACCESS table, in-frame sequences only. Its copies lack some clones; in the studies checked, an unresolved V gene accounts for under half of them, and the cause for the rest is not known. Clone size and V and J calls were adopted from that table, with D and trimming inferred from the DNA. Recorded for this sample are 300,000 to 400,000 clones; around an eighth of them occurred a single time. The ten most abundant clones make up about 0.016% of the sample.

CDR1 and CDR2, per the germline V gene (reference sequence), are SEHNR and FQNEAQ. The CDR3 holds 14 amino acids from the cysteine to the phenylalanine. The DNA shown is the 42-base CDR3, in frame from base 1. Clipping removes 5 bases from V and 4 bases from J, with 7 as the unmatched junction base count. The sequence is built from TRBV7-9 and TRBJ1-2; TRBD1 lines up with 7 middle nucleotides. The sample consisted of naive CD4+ T cells from blood. The cell subset or site label, as the study defines it: true naive CD4+ T cells. This clonotype was sampled from a woman aged 18-29 years with type 1 diabetes. The CDR3 sequence is CASSPRTGSYGYTF. The base sequence is TGTGCCAGCAGCCCCCGGACAGGTTCCTATGGCTACACCTTC.